The subject of this entry is one T cell receptor beta chain. The size of this beta chain means little, since it is a stray read in a library made for alpha chains. Semi-nested PCR with Nested Universal Primer A followed constant-region reverse priming of full-length variable regions. TCRdb reprocessed the 5' RACE reads with MiXCR, giving one entry per CDR3 protein. The sample lists around 180 distinct CDR3 sequences; around 95% were seen once. Sequences were obtained from naive CD4+ T cells sorted from blood. Subset in this sample: naive CD4+ T cells, CD4+CD45RA+CD25-. The clonotype was recovered from a female donor with breast cancer.

CDR3 DNA: TGTGCCAGCAGTGCCTACAGGGGTGAGACCCAGTACTTC. Translating it yields CASSAYRGETQYF. The chain joins TRBV6-1 to TRBJ2-5; 7 nucleotides agree with TRBD1. The junction had 4 bases not matched to a gene; V was cut back by 4 bases and J by 5 bases. Germline V gene data show CDR1 as MNHNS and CDR2 as SASEGT. This CDR3 region has 13 residues.